The next 9 T cell receptor beta chains were all read from a single sample in a study of T cell repertoires in cytomegalovirus infection. One entry per CDR3 protein results from TCRdb running MiXCR on the reads. The sample records approximately 130,000 distinct CDR3 sequences, 7% to 9.5% being singletons. Sequencing was performed on PBMCs. These receptors were taken from a human donor in good health (CMV status not recorded). Some clones in this sample may be carry-over from other donors' samples.

This clonotype was seen many times. V and J are TRBV6-5 and TRBJ2-2; no firm D call. Trimming removed 7 bases at V and 2 bases at J, with 11 bases between. Per the germline V gene, CDR1 is MNHEY and CDR2 is SVGAGI. The CDR3 length is 14 residues. The CDR3 here is CASTPLRNTGELFF. CDR3 sequence (DNA): TGTGCCAGCACACCCTTGAGAAACACCGGGGAGCTGTTTTTT.

The sample holds many counts of this clonotype. In DNA, the CDR3 is TGTGCCAGCAGCCAGGCCACAGGGAGCAGTAAAGCTTTCTTT. It is translated as CASSQATGSSKAFF. The rearrangement uses TRBV14 and TRBJ1-1, with D tentatively TRBD1 (6 bases). Germline values: CDR1 SGHDN, CDR2 FVKESK. Trimming pared 3 bases from V and 9 bases from J, leaving 17 bases between. The CDR3 loop spans 14 amino acids.

In this sample, this clonotype turned up many times. This chain links TRBV28 with TRBJ1-1; TRBD1 might be the D (6 bases). Germline loops: CDR1 MDHEN, CDR2 SYDVKM. The CDR3 is 13 residues long. V was pared by 1 base and J by 6 bases, with 9 bases between. The CDR3 sequence: CASSLYRVAEAFF. Written as DNA, the CDR3 is TGTGCCAGCAGTTTATACAGGGTCGCTGAAGCTTTCTTT.

The rearrangement uses TRBV6-5 and TRBJ1-2; D uncertain. Germline V gene sequence: CDR1 MNHEY, CDR2 SVGAGI. This CDR3 comprises 14 residues. Trimming shortened V by 0 bases and J by 2 bases, and 7 bases separated the two germline ends. The DNA of the CDR3 is TGTGCCAGCAGTTACTCGACACAGAACTATGGCTACACCTTC. Protein product: CASSYSTQNYGYTF.

The chain has TRBV5-1 and TRBJ2-5; a weak D match, TRBD1 (7 bases). The CDR3 loop spans 14 amino acids. CDR1 and CDR2 (germline): SGHRS, YFSETQ. Deletions cut 3 bases from V and 6 bases from J, with 15 bases between. In DNA, the CDR3 is TGCGCCAGCAGCTCCCGGACAGGAGGGAAGACCCAGTACTTC. It yields the protein CASSSRTGGKTQYF. Full variable domain (rest looked up from reference TRBV5-1 and TRBJ2-5): KAGVTQTPRYLIKTRGQQVTLSCSPISGHRSVSWYQQTPGQGLQFLFEYFSETQRNKGNFPGRFSGRQFSNSRSEMNVSTLELGDSALYLCASSSRTGGKTQYFGPGTRLLVL.

This clonotype was detected ten times or more. This rearrangement joins TRBV19 to TRBJ2-6; 7 nucleotides agree with TRBD1. In germline, CDR1 is LNHDA, CDR2 SQIVND (reference sequence). V shed 7 bases and J 1 base; nucleotides not matched to a gene: 10. CDR3 length equals 17 residues. The CDR3 nucleotides are TGTGCCAGTACTTTAGGGACAGACCTATCTGGGGCCAACGTCCTGACTTTC. Amino acids: CASTLGTDLSGANVLTF.

This clonotype was observed many times. The chain couples TRBV3-1 to TRBJ2-1; TRBD2 agrees at 10 bases. The CDR3 sequence is 14 residues long. Trimming at V came to 4 bases and at J to 9 bases, leaving 6 bases not matched to a gene. In germline, CDR1 is LGHDT, CDR2 YNNKEL (reference sequence). CDR3 residues: CASSPWKRGGEQFF. The DNA for the CDR3 is TGTGCCAGCAGCCCCTGGAAGCGGGGGGGTGAGCAGTTCTTC.

There are many counts of this clonotype. The chain joins TRBV19 to TRBJ1-1; D is unresolved. The V gene lost 1 base and the J gene lost 0 bases, with 9 bases spanning the gap. The CDR3 contains 15 residues. Germline values: CDR1 LNHDA, CDR2 SQIVND (reference sequence). The CDR3 DNA is TGTGCCAGTAGTATAGGCGGTACCATGAACACTGAAGCTTTCTTT. This codes for CASSIGGTMNTEAFF. The full variable domain, rest sourced from reference TRBV19 and TRBJ1-1, is DGGITQSPKYLFRKEGQNVTLSCEQNLNHDAMYWYRQDPGQGLRLIYYSQIVNDFQKGDIAEGYSVSREKKESFPLTVTSAQKNPTAFYLCASSIGGTMNTEAFFGQGTRLTVV.

The chain combines TRBV9 with TRBJ2-7; perhaps TRBD1 as D (7 bases). V lost 3 bases, J lost 2 bases, and 15 bases lay in between. This CDR3 has 15 residues. CDR1 and CDR2 from the germline V gene are SGDLS and YYNGEE. The CDR3 here is CASSGESGGPYEQYF. CDR3 nucleotides: TGTGCCAGCAGCGGCGAATCAGGGGGGCCCTACGAGCAGTACTTC.